A single sample is the source of the 26 T cell receptor beta chains below, sequenced in a study of blood T cell repertoires in COVID-19. TCRdb's copy holds only in-frame clones and misses some; the assay was immunoSEQ multiplex PCR. The sample lists about 60,000 clones, 85% to 90% seen once, with 18% in the top ten. Sequencing used peripheral blood. The receptors were gathered from an elderly woman with active COVID-19.

This sequence joins TRBV3-1 (or the pseudogene TRBV3-2) and TRBJ2-3; D is perhaps TRBD2 (5 bases). This CDR3 region has 16 residues. Trimming left V 0 bases short and J 4 bases short, with 14 bases between. CDR1 is LGHDT and CDR2 is YNNKEL in the germline V gene (reference sequence). CDR3: CASSQDPSGRADTQYF. DNA for the CDR3: TGTGCCAGCAGCCAAGATCCCAGCGGACGGGCAGATACGCAGTATTTT.

V usage is TRBV24-1 and J usage is TRBJ2-3; D may be TRBD2 (5 bases). V was clipped by 5 bases and J by 0 bases, with 14 bases between them. The CDR3 is 16 amino acids. Germline CDR1 is KGHDR and CDR2 is SFDVKD. The CDR3 sequence is CATSVMDWPSTDTQYF. CDR3 DNA sequence: TGTGCCACCAGTGTTATGGACTGGCCTAGCACAGATACGCAGTATTTT.

This chain links TRBV4-2 with TRBJ2-1; D is perhaps TRBD1 (6 bases). The CDR3 has 14 amino acids. In germline, CDR1 is LGHNA, CDR2 YNFKEQ. Trimming removed 0 bases from V and 7 bases from J, with 10 bases in between. CDR3 nucleotide sequence: TGTGCCAGCAGCCAAGACTACAGGGAGAATGAGCAGTTCTTC. Residues: CASSQDYRENEQFF.

The chain is built from TRBV5-4 and TRBJ2-3; 9 bases are a match to TRBD2. The CDR3 contains 16 residues. CDR1 and CDR2 (germline): SGHNT, YYREEE (reference sequence). V shed 4 bases and J 2 bases; nucleotides not matched to a gene: 8. CDR3 in DNA: TGTGCCAGCAGCGGCCCCGGGACTAGCCTCACAGATACGCAGTATTTT. Amino acids: CASSGPGTSLTDTQYF.

The chain carries TRBV5-4 and TRBJ2-7; a weak D match, TRBD2 (7 bases). The germline gives CDR1 SGHNT, CDR2 YYREEE (reference sequence). Trimming removed 0 bases at V and 2 bases at J, with 15 bases between. CDR3 length equals 16 residues. CDR3 residues: CASSLDREGRAYEQYF. As DNA, the CDR3 is TGTGCCAGCAGCTTGGACAGGGAGGGTAGGGCCTACGAGCAGTACTTC.

This chain uses TRBV11-2 with TRBJ2-7; D is perhaps TRBD2 (5 bases). The germline V gene encodes CDR1 SGHAT and CDR2 FQNNGV. This CDR3 is built from 12 residues. V shed 5 bases and J shed 1 base, with 6 bases lying between them. The CDR3: CASSRGSYEQYF. CDR3 nucleotide sequence: TGTGCCAGCAGCCGGGGATCCTACGAGCAGTACTTC.

This chain joins TRBV5-6 and TRBJ2-1, with D perhaps matching TRBD1 (5 bases). The CDR3 runs 14 residues. The ends were cut back, 4 bases at V and 10 bases at J, with 18 bases in the middle. Germline V gene sequence: CDR1 SGHDT, CDR2 YYEEEE. DNA for the CDR3: TGTGCCAGCAGCCCGAGTTATTACAGGACCGAGCAGTTCTTC. Its protein is CASSPSYYRTEQFF.

The J gene is TRBJ2-5, the V gene TRBV11-2, with no clear D. Trimming stripped 5 bases from V and 5 bases from J, with 12 bases between. Per germline, CDR1 SGHAT and CDR2 FQNNGV. The length of the CDR3 is 13 residues. The CDR3: CASSKHAGETQYF. Here the CDR3 DNA reads TGTGCCAGCAGCAAACACGCCGGGGAGACCCAGTACTTC.

V and J are TRBV18 and TRBJ2-7; 11 positions agree with TRBD2. Germline loops: CDR1 KGHSH, CDR2 LQKENI. This CDR3 comprises 15 residues. The V and J ends lost 4 bases and 9 bases, in that order; junction bases with no gene match: 11. The CDR3 region is CASSRGLAGYLGQYF. CDR3 coding DNA: TGTGCCAGCTCACGCGGACTAGCGGGTTACCTCGGGCAGTACTTC.

This chain links TRBV5-6 with TRBJ2-3, with unresolved D. The V end lost 4 bases, the J end lost 1 base, and 13 bases lay between the germline ends. The V gene's germline CDR1 is SGHDT and CDR2 YYEEEE. The CDR3 loop spans 15 amino acids. The CDR3 reads CASSQIPTGTDTQYF. For the CDR3, the DNA is TGTGCCAGCAGCCAAATTCCGACTGGCACAGATACGCAGTATTTT.

The genes are TRBV19 and TRBJ1-1, with D tentatively TRBD1 (6 bases). This CDR3 contains 13 residues. Between the trimmed V and J ends, which lost 2 bases and 7 bases, there was a span of 11 bases. From germline, CDR1 is LNHDA and CDR2 SQIVND (reference sequence). As DNA, the CDR3 is TGTGCCAGTAGTATAATGAGGGGGAGTGAAGCTTTCTTT. It yields the protein CASSIMRGSEAFF.

This chain uses TRBV5-8 with TRBJ2-7; D may be TRBD1 (6 bases). Germline V gene lookup returns CDR1 SGHTS and CDR2 YDEGEE. CDR3 length: 15 amino acids. Trimming cost V 1 base and J 0 bases, with 11 bases left between them. CDR3 loop: CASSLFRDISYEQYF. CDR3 nucleotides: TGTGCCAGCAGCTTGTTTCGGGACATCTCCTACGAGCAGTACTTC.

The rearrangement links TRBV13 to TRBJ2-7; TRBD2 might be the D (5 bases). The germline V and J ends were trimmed by 1 base and 5 bases, with 12 bases remaining between them. CDR3 length: 14 amino acids. Germline CDR1 PRHDT, CDR2 FYEKMQ (reference sequence). In nucleotides, the CDR3 is TGTGCCAGCAGCTTAGATCTGGGAGATCACGAGCAGTACTTC. It is translated as CASSLDLGDHEQYF.

V is TRBV7-3 and J is TRBJ1-3, with TRBD1 matching over 7 bases. Germline V gives CDR1 SGHTA, CDR2 FQGTGA. CDR3 size: 15 residues. V was pared by 4 bases and J by 0 bases, with 3 bases of the junction left unmatched. The DNA for the CDR3 is TGTGCCAGCAGCTCGACAGGGCACTCTGGAAACACCATATATTTT. Translated, it gives CASSSTGHSGNTIYF.

The rearrangement uses TRBV28 and TRBJ1-4; the match to TRBD1 covers 8 bases. Germline V CDR1 and CDR2: MDHEN, SYDVKM. V was clipped by 6 bases and J by 5 bases; unmatched bases: 5. The CDR3 sequence is 14 residues long. For the CDR3, the DNA is TGTGCCAGCAGCCAGCAGGGGGCGAATGAAAAACTGTTTTTT. It specifies CASSQQGANEKLFF.

The rearrangement joins TRBV9 to TRBJ2-7, with 9 bases identical to TRBD1. The CDR3 runs to 14 residues. Trimming removed 4 bases from V and 5 bases from J; junction bases left unmatched: 7. CDR1 and CDR2 from the germline V gene are SGDLS and YYNGEE. The CDR3 reads CASSPRNRGHEQYF. The CDR3 bases are TGTGCCAGCAGCCCTCGTAACAGGGGGCACGAGCAGTACTTC.

The CDR3: CAAARGGQPQHF. For the CDR3, the DNA is TGTGCAGCGGCTAGGGGAGGTCAGCCCCAGCATTTT. The chain is built from TRBV2 and TRBJ1-5; D might be TRBD1 (5 bases). The CDR3 length is 12 residues. CDR1 SNHLY and CDR2 FYNNEI come from the germline V gene.

This CDR3 is CASSAGGTDQPQHF. The CDR3 DNA reads TGTGCCAGCAGCGCAGGGGGCACGGATCAGCCCCAGCATTTT. The chain recombines TRBV7-9 with TRBJ1-5; 8 bases are shared with TRBD1. V lost 5 bases, J lost 5 bases, and 5 bases stayed unmatched. This CDR3 is built from 14 residues. In germline, CDR1 is SEHNR, CDR2 FQNEAQ (reference sequence).

The chain recombines TRBV5-4 with TRBJ2-5; D ambiguous. Germline V gene lookup returns CDR1 SGHNT and CDR2 YYREEE (reference sequence). Trimming left V 1 base short and J 5 bases short, with 12 bases between. There are 14 residues in the CDR3. CDR3 DNA sequence: TGTGCCAGCAGCTTGTGGGCTTCTATCGAGACCCAGTACTTC. Its protein product is CASSLWASIETQYF. The complete variable domain, with remaining parts taken from reference TRBV5-4 and TRBJ2-5, reads ETGVTQSPTHLIKTRGQQVTLRCSSQSGHNTVSWYQQALGQGPQFIFQYYREEENGRGNFPPRFSGLQFPNYSSELNVNALELDDSALYLCASSLWASIETQYFGPGTRLLVL.

V gene TRBV4-3 combines with J gene TRBJ2-3; maybe TRBD1 (6 bases). V gave up 1 base and J gave up 1 base, with 12 bases separating them. The germline V gene encodes CDR1 LGHNA and CDR2 YSLEER. The CDR3 has 16 residues. CDR3 DNA sequence: TGCGCCAGCAGCCAAGGGTACCCAGGGGGCACAGATACGCAGTATTTT. Protein sequence: CASSQGYPGGTDTQYF.

The rearrangement joins TRBV5-1 to TRBJ1-2, with unresolved D. CDR1 is SGHRS and CDR2 is YFSETQ in the germline V gene. The CDR3 is 14 amino acids. Trimming pared 4 bases from V and 2 bases from J, leaving 12 bases between. Written as DNA, the CDR3 is TGCGCCAGCAGCGCAGCGGACGCCAACTATGGCTACACCTTC. This gives the protein CASSAADANYGYTF.

The chain joins TRBV28 to TRBJ2-2, with no clear D. This CDR3 has 12 residues. Germline V CDR1 and CDR2: MDHEN, SYDVKM. Trimming shortened V by 6 bases and J by 6 bases, and 8 bases separated the two germline ends. CDR3 nucleotide sequence: TGTGCCAGCAGCCTAAATGCCGGGGAGCTGTTTTTT. This encodes CASSLNAGELFF. The whole variable domain, filled in from reference TRBV28 and TRBJ2-2, reads DVKVTQSSRYLVKRTGEKVFLECVQDMDHENMFWYRQDPGLGLRLIYFSYDVKMKEKGDIPEGYSVSREKKERFSLILESASTNQTSMYLCASSLNAGELFFGEGSRLTVL.

The chain couples TRBV5-4 to TRBJ2-7; no clear D. Trimming took off 5 bases at V and 0 bases at J, with 9 bases between the two ends. Germline CDR1 and CDR2: SGHNT and YYREEE (reference sequence). This CDR3 is 13 amino acids long. The CDR3 loop is CASRLSSSYEQYF. In nucleotides, the CDR3 is TGTGCCAGCAGACTGTCGAGCTCCTACGAGCAGTACTTC.

CDR3 region: CASSQGTGPSTDTQYF. The CDR3, as DNA: TGTGCCAGCTCGCAGGGGACAGGGCCAAGCACAGATACGCAGTATTTT. The chain combines TRBV18 with TRBJ2-3, with 9 nucleotides matching TRBD1. The V and J ends lost 6 bases and 0 bases, in that order; junction bases with no gene match: 7. There are 16 residues in the CDR3. Per germline, CDR1 KGHSH and CDR2 LQKENI.

This chain uses TRBV14 with TRBJ2-1, with a weak D call TRBD2 (6 bases). The CDR3 covers 13 residues. V was shortened by 4 bases and J by 7 bases, with 11 bases between the two germline ends. CDR1 and CDR2 from the germline V gene are SGHDN and FVKESK. CDR3 in amino acids: CASSRRGFNEQFF. The CDR3 region has the DNA TGTGCCAGCAGCCGGCGGGGATTTAATGAGCAGTTCTTC.

In its sample, this clone was seen a few times. V gene TRBV2 combines with J gene TRBJ2-2; D remains unclear. There are 14 residues in the CDR3. V gave up 3 bases and J gave up 4 bases, with 9 bases separating them. Germline values: CDR1 SNHLY, CDR2 FYNNEI. The CDR3 DNA sequence: TGTGCCAGCAGTGAGGGCCGGTCCACCGGGGAGCTGTTTTTT. It encodes CASSEGRSTGELFF.